This TCR beta chain was identified during a study of blood T cell repertoires in COVID-19. Whole-study context: Italy, Spain and the United States were the sources of the convalescent and acute COVID-19 samples.

Original data processing: Amplification with reference gene primers provided the estimates of nucleated cell counts. Profiling relied on immunoSEQ multiplex PCR, and the TCRdb table lists in-frame clones only, not all of them. V, J and clone size are taken as reported in that table, and D and trimming were inferred from the DNA itself. The table shows around 95,000 clones, with 90% occurring only once. This clone was counted once. The CDR3 runs 14 residues. Germline CDR1 and CDR2: SNHLY and FYNNEI. The V end lost 6 bases, the J end lost 5 bases, and 16 bases lay between the germline ends. Sequencing was performed on peripheral blood. This clonotype was obtained from a man aged 45-65 years with acute or convalescent COVID-19. The gene calls are TRBV2 and TRBJ2-5; tentatively, D is TRBD2 (6 bases). CDR3 nucleotide sequence: TGTGCCAGCAGCGCCGGAGGGGAGCCGGAGACCCAGTACTTC. Residues: CASSAGGEPETQYF.